The entry below gives a single T cell receptor beta chain sequence along with its context. Sequencing used immunoSEQ multiplex PCR; TCRdb keeps in-frame clones, though not all of them. Of 85,000 to 120,000 clones listed, just under 95% are singletons. The CDR3 sequence is 16 residues long. Trimming at V came to 1 base and at J to 4 bases, leaving 9 bases not matched to a gene. CDR1 and CDR2 (germline): MNHEY, SMNVEV (reference sequence). These data originate in a study of cytomegalovirus exposure and HLA in healthy donors. The receptor was derived from a woman aged 18-29 years in good health and CMV-seronegative. The sample consisted of PBMCs. The V gene is TRBV27, the J gene TRBJ2-7, with 8 bases matching TRBD1. This chain's CDR3 is CASSLYAQGAWYEQYF. CDR3 coding DNA: TGTGCCAGCAGTTTATACGCGCAGGGGGCATGGTACGAGCAGTACTTC.